Each of the 4 T cell receptor beta chains below was sequenced from the same sample in a study of T cell repertoires in cytomegalovirus infection. Via MiXCR, TCRdb re-called the reads, giving one row per CDR3 protein. The data hold 450,000 to 650,000 distinct CDR3 sequences, with about 30% observed a single time. Specimen: PBMCs. These receptors all stem from a human donor in good health (CMV status not recorded). Some clones in this sample may be carry-over from other donors' samples.

This chain uses TRBV28 with TRBJ2-7; TRBD1 matches at 8 bases. This CDR3 is 14 amino acids long. V lost 7 bases and J lost 1; bases outside the gene matches: 6. CDR1 and CDR2 (germline): MDHEN, SYDVKM. The CDR3 DNA reads TGTGCCAGCATAGGACAGGGTGATTCCTACGAGCAGTACTTC. It translates to CASIGQGDSYEQYF.

The DNA of the CDR3 is TGTGCCAGCAGTTACTCGACGGGGGATAGAATCGAGCAGTACGTC. This gives the protein CASSYSTGDRIEQYV. The chain has TRBV6-2 or TRBV6-3 and TRBJ2-7; possible D gene TRBD2, 6 bases. Germline assignment: CDR1 MNHEY and CDR2 SVGEGT. The CDR3 has 15 amino acids. V was cut by 0 bases and J by 6 bases, with 15 bases left in between.

This clonotype has at least ten counts. The chain uses TRBV7-2 and TRBJ1-3; D is possibly TRBD1 (5 bases). CDR1 is SGHTA, CDR2 FQGNSA, per germline. The CDR3 covers 13 residues. V was trimmed by 1 base and J by 7 bases, leaving 8 bases between them. DNA of the CDR3: TGTGCCAGCAGCTTAGGCAGGGCGAACACCATATATTTT. Translating gives CASSLGRANTIYF.

Comments on this clonotype: Being one base from a much bigger clone, this may be a read error. The genes are TRBV7-2 and TRBJ2-1; either TRBD1 or TRBD2 may fit D (5 bases each). The CDR3 has 14 amino acids. V lost 1 base, J lost 5 bases, and 9 bases lay in between. Germline assignment: CDR1 SGHTA and CDR2 FQGNSA. The CDR3 region has the DNA TGTGCCAGCAGCTTAGGGGGACCGAACAATGAGCAGTTCTTC. Its translation: CASSLGGPNNEQFF.